A single T cell receptor (beta chain) is shown here with its context. This sample was included in a study of T-cell memory formation after mild COVID-19. There are 14 residues in the CDR3. CDR1 and CDR2 (germline): DFQATT, SNEGSKA (reference sequence). Trimming at V came to 6 bases and at J to 4 bases, leaving 8 bases not matched to a gene. TCRdb redid the calling of the 5' RACE reads with MiXCR, one entry per CDR3 protein. The sample has roughly 170,000 distinct CDR3 sequences; less than 20% are singletons. V usage is TRBV20-1 and J usage is TRBJ1-2; 10 nucleotides line up with TRBD1. Material for sequencing was PBMCs or a T cell subset sorted from them (not recorded which). The origin of this receptor is a man between 18 and 29 years old who had mild COVID-19 (a few samples of this study predate the infection). Cell type and time point are not known. The CDR3 region is CSARTGGFIYGYTF. CDR3 nucleotides: TGCAGTGCCAGGACAGGGGGTTTTATCTATGGCTACACCTTC.